This TCR beta chain was identified in a study of T cells after yellow fever vaccination. In this sample, this clonotype turned up many times. This CDR3 has 14 amino acids. Trimming removed 2 bases from V and 4 bases from J; junction bases left unmatched: 4. Germline V lookup: CDR1 SGHVS, CDR2 FQNEAQ. As TCR cDNA was made by 5'RACE template switching, a universal primer site and UMIs were added. MiXCR was run by TCRdb on the 5' RACE reads, yielding one entry per CDR3 protein. The sample has some 250,000 distinct CDR3 sequences; over 3% are singletons. Specimen: PBMCs, collected 15 days after the yellow fever booster vaccination. The chain recombines TRBV7-8 with TRBJ2-5; TRBD2 matches 7 bases. The sequence came from a man aged 18-30 years who received the YFV17D yellow fever vaccine. CDR3: CASSLIPGGETQYF. In DNA, the CDR3 is TGTGCCAGCAGCTTAATCCCGGGGGGAGAGACCCAGTACTTC.